This section outlines one TCR beta chain sequence together with its context. This sample is part of a study of shared clonotypes between healthy human individuals. This CDR3 is 17 amino acids long. Germline trimming cut 3 bases from V and 3 bases from J; bases unmatched to any gene: 10. Germline assignment: CDR1 SEHNR and CDR2 FQNEAQ (reference sequence). Generated by immunoSEQ multiplex PCR, the TCRdb table keeps only in-frame clones and is missing some. The repertoire holds about 2,200,000 clones, with under 95% as singletons. CD45RO negativity and positive selection for CCR7 defined naive CD8 cells, a population that excluded terminally differentiated effector memory CD45RA+ cells.

The source of this sequence is a man aged 18 to 29 in good health. Some clones in this sample may be carry-over from other donors' samples. V is TRBV7-9 and J is TRBJ2-1; 8 bases are a match to TRBD2. Sequencing used naive CD8+ T cells from PBMCs. The CDR3 loop is CASSLLAGGLNYNEQFF. For the CDR3, the DNA is TGTGCCAGCAGCTTGCTAGCGGGCGGACTGAACTACAATGAGCAGTTCTTC. Complete variable domain (other parts from reference TRBV7-9 and TRBJ2-1): DTGVSQNPRHKITKRGQNVTFRCDPISEHNRLYWYRQTLGQGPEFLTYFQNEAQLEKSRLLSDRFSAERPKGSFSTLEIQRTEQGDSAMYLCASSLLAGGLNYNEQFFGPGTRLTVL.